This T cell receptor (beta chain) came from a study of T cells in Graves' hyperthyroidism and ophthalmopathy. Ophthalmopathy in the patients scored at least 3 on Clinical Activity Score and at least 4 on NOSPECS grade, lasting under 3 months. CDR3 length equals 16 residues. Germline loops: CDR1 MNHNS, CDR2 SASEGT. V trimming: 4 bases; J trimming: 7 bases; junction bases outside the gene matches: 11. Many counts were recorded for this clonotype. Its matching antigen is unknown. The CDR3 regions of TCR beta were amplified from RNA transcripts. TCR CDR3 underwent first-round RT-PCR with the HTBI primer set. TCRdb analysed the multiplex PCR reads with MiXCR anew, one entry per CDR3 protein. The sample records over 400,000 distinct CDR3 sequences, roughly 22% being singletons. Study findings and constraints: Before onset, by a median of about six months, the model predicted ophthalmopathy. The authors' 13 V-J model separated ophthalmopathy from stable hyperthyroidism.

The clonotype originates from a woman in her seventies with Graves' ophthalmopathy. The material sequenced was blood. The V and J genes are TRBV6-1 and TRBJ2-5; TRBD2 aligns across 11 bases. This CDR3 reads CASSGVSGRVRRTQYF. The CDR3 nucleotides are TGTGCCAGCAGTGGCGTTAGCGGGAGGGTAAGGAGGACCCAGTACTTC.